The entry that follows covers one T cell receptor beta chain sequence. Its specificity is unknown. Vbeta (60) and Jbeta (13) primers were used in the PCR. Authors' methods: An analysis performed later counted around 80 million unique TCR beta chains (roughly 11 million of them shared). Here immunoSEQ multiplex PCR was the method, and the copy in TCRdb shows in-frame clones only, minus some. The D gene and trimming were derived from the DNA, and the V and J assignments and clone size from that table. Its table lists around 100,000 clones. Trimming took 4 bases from V and 8 from J; bases not matched to a gene: 9. The CDR3 contains 14 residues. Germline CDR1 is SGHRS and CDR2 is YFSETQ. This specimen comes from a study of cytomegalovirus exposure and HLA in healthy donors. In the study overall: Assignment to the Caucasian-associated ancestry cluster applied to around four fifths of the approximately 380 genotyped donors. General study points: Using the classifier, cytomegalovirus status was reportedly diagnosed with high specificity and sensitivity. Previously analyzed data showed that most TCR beta V segments were productive at a frequency of about 87% or about 30%.

The chain links TRBV5-1 to TRBJ2-4, with 7 bases matching TRBD1. The sample taken for sequencing was PBMCs. The source of this sequence is a man between 45 and 60 years old in good health and CMV-seronegative. Here the CDR3 reads CASSIGQAGDIQYF. The CDR3 coding sequence is TGCGCCAGCAGCATTGGACAGGCGGGTGACATTCAGTACTTC.